The subject of this entry is one T cell receptor (beta chain). The assay was immunoSEQ multiplex PCR, and TCRdb's table has in-frame clones only and misses some. The data contain 190,000 or so clones, about 82% of them singletons. The data are from a study of blood T cell repertoires in COVID-19. The germline V gene encodes CDR1 MNHEY and CDR2 SMNVEV (reference sequence). This CDR3 is 14 amino acids long. V dropped 7 bases and J dropped 6; count of bases not matched to a gene: 10. Sequencing was performed on PBMCs or T cells enriched from blood (not recorded which). This TCR was sampled from a woman in her thirties who had recovered from COVID-19. The chain couples TRBV27 to TRBJ2-7; 9 positions agree with TRBD2. In DNA, the CDR3 is TGTGCCAGCAAGGGACTAGCTGGGGGTGGCGAGCAGTACTTC. Protein: CASKGLAGGGEQYF.